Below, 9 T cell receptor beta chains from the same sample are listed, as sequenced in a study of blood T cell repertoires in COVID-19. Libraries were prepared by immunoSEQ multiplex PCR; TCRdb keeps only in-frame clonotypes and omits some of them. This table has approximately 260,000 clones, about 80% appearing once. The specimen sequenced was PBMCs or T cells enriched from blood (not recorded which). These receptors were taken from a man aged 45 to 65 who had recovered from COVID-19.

The CDR3, as DNA: TGTGCCAGCGGTACAGGGGCCACCTACGAGCAGTACTTC. It translates to CASGTGATYEQYF. The chain combines TRBV12-3 or TRBV12-4 with TRBJ2-7; TRBD1 aligns across 7 bases. The CDR3 is made up of 13 amino acids. After removal of 8 bases from V and 2 bases from J, the junction contained 6 bases not matched to a gene.

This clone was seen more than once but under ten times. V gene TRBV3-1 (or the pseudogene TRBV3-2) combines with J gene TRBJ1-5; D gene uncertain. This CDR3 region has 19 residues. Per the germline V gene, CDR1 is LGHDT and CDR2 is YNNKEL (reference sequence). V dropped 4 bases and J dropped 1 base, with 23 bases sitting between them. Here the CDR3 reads CASSRPGEGGRGSNQPQHF. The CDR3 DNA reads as TGTGCCAGCAGCCGCCCCGGAGAGGGAGGGCGAGGCAGCAATCAGCCCCAGCATTTT.

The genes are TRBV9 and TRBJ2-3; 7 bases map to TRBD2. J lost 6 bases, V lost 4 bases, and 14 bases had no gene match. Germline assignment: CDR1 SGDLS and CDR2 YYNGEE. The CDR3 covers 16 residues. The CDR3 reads CASSQSVAGVTDTQYF. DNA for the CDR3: TGTGCCAGCAGCCAATCAGTGGCGGGAGTAACCGATACGCAGTATTTT. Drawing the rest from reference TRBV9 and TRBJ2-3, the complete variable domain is DSGVTQTPKHLITATGQRVTLRCSPRSGDLSVYWYQQSLDQGLQFLIQYYNGEERAKGNILERFSAQQFPDLHSELNLSSLELGDSALYFCASSQSVAGVTDTQYFGPGTRLTVL.

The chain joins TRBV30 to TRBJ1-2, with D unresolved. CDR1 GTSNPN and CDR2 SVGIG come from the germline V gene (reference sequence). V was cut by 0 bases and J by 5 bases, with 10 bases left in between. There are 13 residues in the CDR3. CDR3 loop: CAWSVVGGYGYTF. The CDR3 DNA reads TGTGCCTGGAGTGTAGTTGGAGGGTATGGCTACACCTTC. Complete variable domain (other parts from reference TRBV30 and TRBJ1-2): SQTIHQWPATLVQPVGSPLSLECTVEGTSNPNLYWYRQAAGRGLQLLFYSVGIGQISSEVPQNLSASRPQDRQFILSSKKLLLSDSGFYLCAWSVVGGYGYTFGSGTRLTVV.

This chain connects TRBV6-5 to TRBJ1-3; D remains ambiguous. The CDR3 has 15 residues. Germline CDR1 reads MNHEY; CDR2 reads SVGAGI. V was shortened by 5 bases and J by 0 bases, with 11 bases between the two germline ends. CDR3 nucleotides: TGTGCCAGCAGTCCTCAGGCGGGCTCTGGAAACACCATATATTTT. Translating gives CASSPQAGSGNTIYF.

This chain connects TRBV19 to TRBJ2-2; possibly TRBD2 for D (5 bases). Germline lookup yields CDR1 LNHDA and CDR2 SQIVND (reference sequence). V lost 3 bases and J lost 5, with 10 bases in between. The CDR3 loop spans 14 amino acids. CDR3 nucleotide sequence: TGTGCCAGTAGTATTCTAGCAACGACCGGGGAGCTGTTTTTT. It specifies CASSILATTGELFF. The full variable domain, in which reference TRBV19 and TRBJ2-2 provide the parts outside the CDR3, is DGGITQSPKYLFRKEGQNVTLSCEQNLNHDAMYWYRQDPGQGLRLIYYSQIVNDFQKGDIAEGYSVSREKKESFPLTVTSAQKNPTAFYLCASSILATTGELFFGEGSRLTVL.

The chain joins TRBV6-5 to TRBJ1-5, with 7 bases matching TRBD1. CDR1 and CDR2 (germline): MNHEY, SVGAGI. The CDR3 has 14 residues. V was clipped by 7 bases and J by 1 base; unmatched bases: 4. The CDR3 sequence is CASKTGKSNQPQHF. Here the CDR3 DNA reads TGTGCCAGCAAGACAGGGAAAAGCAATCAGCCCCAGCATTTT.

In DNA, the CDR3 is TGTGCCACCAGTGATTCCGGGACTAGCGGGAGTGCGAACACCGGGGAGCTGTTTTTT. Protein: CATSDSGTSGSANTGELFF. The V call is TRBV24-1, the J call TRBJ2-2; TRBD2 matches at 14 bases. Germline CDR1 and CDR2: KGHDR and SFDVKD. The V gene end was trimmed by 2 bases and the J gene end by 0 bases; junction bases not matched to a gene: 4. The CDR3 is 19 residues long.

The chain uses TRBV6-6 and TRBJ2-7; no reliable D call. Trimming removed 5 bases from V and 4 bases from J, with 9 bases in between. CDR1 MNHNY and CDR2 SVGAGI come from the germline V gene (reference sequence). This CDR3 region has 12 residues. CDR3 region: CASSPERYEQYF. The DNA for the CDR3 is TGTGCCAGCAGTCCCGAGCGATACGAGCAGTACTTC.